This is a list of T cell receptor beta chains from one sample in a study of blood T cell repertoires in COVID-19. Produced via immunoSEQ multiplex PCR; TCRdb's table is partial and in-frame only. The sample yields about 230,000 clones, 80% to 85% seen once. The material sequenced was peripheral blood. These TCRs come from a middle-aged man with acute or convalescent COVID-19. The CDR3 runs from the conserved cysteine through the conserved F or W. The D gene is left open where the match is weak. Rows may omit the clone size; those that give it use once, few, many or a size class.

>TRBV19|TRBJ1-5|.|.
TGTGCCAGTAGTATAGAAGGGGCAGGGCGGCAGCCCCAGCATTTT
CASSIEGAGRQPQHF
>TRBV6-5|TRBJ1-2|.|.
TGTGCCAGCAGTTACTTGGACATGATAGATGGCTACACCTTC
CASSYLDMIDGYTF
>TRBV27|TRBJ1-2|.|.
TGTGCCAGCAGTTTAGGACTTAACTATGGCTACACCTTC
CASSLGLNYGYTF
>TRBV4-1|TRBJ2-6|.|.
TGCGCCAGCAGCCAAGATTTGCGCCCTGCAGGGTCTGGGGCCAACGTCCTGACTTTC
CASSQDLRPAGSGANVLTF
>TRBV2|TRBJ1-5|.|.
TGTGCCAGCAGTGTCGTCCCGGGTTTGTATCAGCCCCAGCATTTT
CASSVVPGLYQPQHF
>TRBV6-5|TRBJ2-7|.|TRBD2
TGTGCCAGCAGTTACTCGCGCGGGAGGCTCTACGAGCAGTACTTC
CASSYSRGRLYEQYF
>TRBV27|TRBJ1-5|.|.
TGTGCCAGCAGAGCTGGGTGGGAGTCCAATCAGCCCCAGCATTTT
CASRAGWESNQPQHF
>TRBV6-5|TRBJ1-5|few|TRBD1
TGTGCCAGCACTAGGGACAGAAATCAGCCCCAGCATTTT
CASTRDRNQPQHF
>TRBV5-5|TRBJ1-2|.|TRBD1
TGTGCCAGCAGCTTTTTAGGGGGCCATGGCTATGGCTACACCTTC
CASSFLGGHGYGYTF
>TRBV14|TRBJ1-2|.|.
TGTGCCAGCAGCCAACATGTGGCTTATGGCTACACCTTC
CASSQHVAYGYTF
>TRBV19|TRBJ1-5|.|.
TGTGCCAGTAGTATGGTTCCCCGGAGGAATCAGCCCCAGCATTTT
CASSMVPRRNQPQHF
>TRBV7-6|TRBJ1-4|few|.
TGTGCCAGCAGCCTCAACAGGGCCCAAGAGGGACTGTTTTTT
CASSLNRAQEGLFF
>TRBV28|TRBJ2-7|.|TRBD1
TGTGCCAGCAGTTCCACAGGGGGCGCCTACGAGCAGTACTTC
CASSSTGGAYEQYF